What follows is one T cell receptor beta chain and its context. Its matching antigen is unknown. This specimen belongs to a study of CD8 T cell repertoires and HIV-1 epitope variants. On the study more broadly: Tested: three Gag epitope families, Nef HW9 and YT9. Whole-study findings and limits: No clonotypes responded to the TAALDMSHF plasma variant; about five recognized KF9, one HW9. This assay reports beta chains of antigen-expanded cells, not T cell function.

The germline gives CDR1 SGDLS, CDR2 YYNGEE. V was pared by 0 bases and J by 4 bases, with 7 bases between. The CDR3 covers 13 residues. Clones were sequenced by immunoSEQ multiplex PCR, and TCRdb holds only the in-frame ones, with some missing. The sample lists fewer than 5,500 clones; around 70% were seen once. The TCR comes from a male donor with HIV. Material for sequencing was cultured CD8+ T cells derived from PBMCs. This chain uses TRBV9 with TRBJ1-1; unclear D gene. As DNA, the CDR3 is TGTGCCAGCAGCGTAGGTGGGCCCACTGAAGCTTTCTTT. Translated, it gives CASSVGGPTEAFF.